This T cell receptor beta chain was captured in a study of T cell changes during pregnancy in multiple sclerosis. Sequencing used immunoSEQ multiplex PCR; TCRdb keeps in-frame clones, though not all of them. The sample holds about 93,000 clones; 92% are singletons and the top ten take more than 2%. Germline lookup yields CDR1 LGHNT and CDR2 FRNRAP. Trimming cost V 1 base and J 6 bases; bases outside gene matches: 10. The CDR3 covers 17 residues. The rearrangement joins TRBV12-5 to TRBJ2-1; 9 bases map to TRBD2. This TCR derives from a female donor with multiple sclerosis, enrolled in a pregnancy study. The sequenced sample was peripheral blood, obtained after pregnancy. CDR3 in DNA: TGTGCTAGTGGTTTGGGGGACTTCGGGACTAGCCGCAATGAGCAGTTCTTC. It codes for CASGLGDFGTSRNEQFF.